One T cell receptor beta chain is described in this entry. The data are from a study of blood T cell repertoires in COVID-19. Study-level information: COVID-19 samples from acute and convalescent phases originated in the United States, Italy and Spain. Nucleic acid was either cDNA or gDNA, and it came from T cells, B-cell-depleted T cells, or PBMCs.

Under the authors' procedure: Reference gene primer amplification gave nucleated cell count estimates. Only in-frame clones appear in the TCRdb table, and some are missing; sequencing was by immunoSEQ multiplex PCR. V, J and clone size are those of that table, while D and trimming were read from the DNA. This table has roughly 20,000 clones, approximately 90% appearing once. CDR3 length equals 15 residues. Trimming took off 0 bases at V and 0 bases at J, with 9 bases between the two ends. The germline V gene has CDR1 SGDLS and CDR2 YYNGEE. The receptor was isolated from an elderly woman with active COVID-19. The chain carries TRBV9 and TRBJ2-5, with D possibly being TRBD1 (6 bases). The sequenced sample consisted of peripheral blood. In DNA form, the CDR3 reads TGTGCCAGCAGCGTAGCGGCAGGGGACCAAGAGACCCAGTACTTC. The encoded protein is CASSVAAGDQETQYF.